In its sample, the clone carrying this T cell receptor (beta chain) was seen many times. Its target is unknown. This sample stems from a study of molecular identifiers for immune sequencing clone quantification. The CDR3 runs to 15 residues. The V gene lost 1 base and the J gene lost 0 bases, with 9 bases spanning the gap. Germline CDR1 LNHNV, CDR2 YYDKDF (reference sequence). Study conclusions and caveats: Sizes of highly expanded clones could be underestimated through identical TCRs sharing a barcode. The study found clones above 20 RNA copies held over 98% of effector molecules and under 1% in naive cells.

MiXCR, applied by TCRdb to the PCR reads, yields one record per CDR3 protein. The data contain 490,000 or so distinct CDR3 sequences, about a fifth of them seen just once; the ten biggest clones take up about 0.78%. This TCR derives from a human donor in good health. Some libraries in this study had Jurkat cell RNA spiked in. The rearrangement uses TRBV15 and TRBJ1-1; D gene uncertain. Input material: naive CD8+ T cells from blood, with Jurkat cell RNA spiked in. Subset of the sample: FACS-sorted CD8+CD4-CCR7+CD45RA+ naive T cells. CDR3 sequence (DNA): TGTGCCACCAGCAGAGTGCAGGCCATGAACACTGAAGCTTTCTTT. It is translated as CATSRVQAMNTEAFF.